This T cell receptor beta chain comes out of a study of metastatic and nonmetastatic thyroid tumors. Ahead of thyroid surgery, no patient had received treatment of any kind. Germline V CDR1 and CDR2: SGDLS, YYNGEE. The CDR3 spans 13 residues. V dropped 0 bases and J dropped 6 bases, with 9 bases sitting between them. Through MiXCR, TCRdb re-clonotyped the PCR reads. The sample holds around 32,000 clones, 7% to 9% seen once. This clone showed up many times. The chain links TRBV9 to TRBJ1-2, with D unclear. The origin of this receptor is a female donor with papillary thyroid cancer or a benign thyroid nodule (not recorded which). Some clones in this sample may be carry-over from other donors' samples. Sequenced sample: blood. The CDR3 region is CASSVGVANGYTF. The CDR3 coding sequence is TGTGCCAGCAGCGTAGGGGTCGCAAATGGCTACACCTTC.